This T cell receptor (beta chain) derives from a study of cytomegalovirus exposure and HLA in healthy donors. General study points: There were several of the most significant clusters that appeared linked to common viral pathogens in a later analysis.

CDR3 length equals 14 residues. Germline lookup yields CDR1 MNHNS and CDR2 SASEGT. Deletions cut 0 bases from V and 3 bases from J, with 6 bases between. This clone was observed a few times. Its antigen is still unknown. 13 Jbeta primers and 60 Vbeta primers were used for the PCR. Measured with immunoSEQ multiplex PCR; TCRdb has only the in-frame clones, and not every one. The table includes around 150,000 clones, 80% to 90% detected once. The chain carries TRBV6-1 and TRBJ1-5; D unresolved. The origin of this receptor is a young man in good health and CMV-seropositive. Sequenced: PBMCs. CDR3 in amino acids: CASSEATVNQPQHF. The CDR3 DNA is TGTGCCAGCAGTGAAGCCACAGTCAATCAGCCCCAGCATTTT.